This T cell receptor (beta chain) was profiled in a study of blood T cell repertoires in COVID-19. Study in general: From T cells, B-cell-depleted T cells, or PBMCs came the material, which was cDNA or gDNA.

This table comes from immunoSEQ multiplex PCR, and its TCRdb copy is limited to in-frame clones, with some not included. The table records roughly 33,000 clones, 75% to 90% of them present only once. Germline lookup yields CDR1 MNHEY and CDR2 SMNVEV (reference sequence). Trimming removed 5 bases at V and 1 base at J, with 17 bases between. CDR3 length: 16 amino acids. The sequence came from a human donor with acute or convalescent COVID-19. The donor label of this sample is uncertain. V and J are TRBV27 and TRBJ1-1, with D perhaps matching TRBD1 (5 bases). Specimen: peripheral blood. As DNA, the CDR3 is TGTGCCAGCAGTCCCCTATTGGGGGGGACGAACACTGAAGCTTTCTTT. Translating gives CASSPLLGGTNTEAFF.